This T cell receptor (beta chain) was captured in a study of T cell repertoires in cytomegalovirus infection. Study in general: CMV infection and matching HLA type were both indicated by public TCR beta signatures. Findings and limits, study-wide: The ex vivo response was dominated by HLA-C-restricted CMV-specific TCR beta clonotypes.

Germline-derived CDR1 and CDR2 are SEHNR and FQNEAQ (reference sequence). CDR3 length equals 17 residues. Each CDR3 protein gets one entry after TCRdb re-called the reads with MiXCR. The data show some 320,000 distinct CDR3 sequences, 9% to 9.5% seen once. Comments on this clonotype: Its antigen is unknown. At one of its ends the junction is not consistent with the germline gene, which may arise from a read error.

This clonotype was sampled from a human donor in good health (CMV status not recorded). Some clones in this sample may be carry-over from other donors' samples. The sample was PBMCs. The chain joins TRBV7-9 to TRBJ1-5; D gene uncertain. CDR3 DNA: TGTGCCGGCAGCTTAGGCCCTCGGACTCAAGATGATCAGCCCCAGCATTTT. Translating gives CAGSLGPRTQDDQPQHF.